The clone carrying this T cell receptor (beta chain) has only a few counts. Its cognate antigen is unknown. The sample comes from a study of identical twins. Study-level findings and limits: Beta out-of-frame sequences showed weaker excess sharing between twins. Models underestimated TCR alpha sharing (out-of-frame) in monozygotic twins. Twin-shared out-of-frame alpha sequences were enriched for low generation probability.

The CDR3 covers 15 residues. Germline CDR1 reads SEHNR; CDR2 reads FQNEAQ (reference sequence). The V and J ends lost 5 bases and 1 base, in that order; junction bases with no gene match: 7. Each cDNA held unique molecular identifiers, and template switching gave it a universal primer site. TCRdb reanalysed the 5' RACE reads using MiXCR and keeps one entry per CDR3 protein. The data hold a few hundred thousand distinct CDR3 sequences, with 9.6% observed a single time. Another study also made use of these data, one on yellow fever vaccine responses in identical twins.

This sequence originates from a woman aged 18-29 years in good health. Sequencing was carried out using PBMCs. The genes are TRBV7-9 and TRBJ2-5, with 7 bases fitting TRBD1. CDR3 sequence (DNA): TGTGCCAGCAGCGTCATACAGGGGCCCCAAGAGACCCAGTACTTC. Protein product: CASSVIQGPQETQYF.